This TCR beta chain was documented in a study of CD8 T cells in Susac syndrome. RNA in amounts of 0.5 to 1 ug was reverse transcribed with random hexamers. Amplification of the TCR beta CDR3 was carried out by immunoSEQ multiplex PCR, which spanned a total of 54 Vbeta and 13 Jbeta segments. TCRdb analysed the immunoSEQ multiplex PCR reads with MiXCR anew, one entry per CDR3 protein. Among 150,000 to 200,000 distinct CDR3 sequences listed, approximately 94% were seen once. TCR beta from blood CD8+ and CD4+ T cells was sequenced. The CD8+ and CD4+ T cells were isolated magnetically using a negative isolation approach, whereas the TEMRA cells were enriched by FACS. Only a few counts were recorded for this clonotype. The specimen was CD4+ T cells from PBMCs. The TCR was taken from a human donor with multiple sclerosis.

The CDR3 DNA reads as TGTGCCAGCAGTTTGGACAGGGGGAAACATGGCTACACCTTC. Translating it yields CASSLDRGKHGYTF. The V gene is TRBV12-3 or TRBV12-4, the J gene TRBJ1-2; 10 positions agree with TRBD1. The junction had 4 bases not matched to a gene; V was cut back by 3 bases and J by 6 bases. The CDR3 sequence is 14 residues long.